Sequencing of this T cell receptor beta chain was carried out in a study of blood T cell repertoires in COVID-19. In the study overall: There were acute and convalescent COVID-19 samples, and they came from the United States, Italy and Spain. PBMCs, B-cell-depleted T cells, or T cells provided the cDNA or gDNA that made up the material.

CDR1 ENHRY and CDR2 SYGVKD come from the germline V gene. V lost 4 bases and J lost 5, with 11 bases in between. This CDR3 is 13 amino acids long. In the authors' methods: By means of reference gene primer amplification, nucleated cell counts were estimated. Generated by immunoSEQ multiplex PCR, the TCRdb table keeps only in-frame clones and is missing some. The V and J calls and clone size are taken from that table; D and trimming were inferred from the DNA. The sample yields 310,000 or so clones, roughly 91% seen once. The V gene is TRBV10-3, the J gene TRBJ1-2; D is unresolved. The TCR was taken from a man aged 45-65 years with active or convalescent COVID-19. The sample consisted of peripheral blood. This CDR3 is CAISAEEGYGYTF. The CDR3 DNA is TGTGCCATCAGTGCCGAAGAGGGATATGGCTACACCTTC.